One and the same sample provided the 9 T cell receptor beta chains below, sequenced in a study of T cells in Graves' hyperthyroidism and ophthalmopathy. The CDR3 regions of TCR beta were amplified from RNA transcripts. The HTBI primer set served for first-round RT-PCR of the TCR CDR3. TCRdb reprocessed the multiplex PCR reads with MiXCR, giving one entry per CDR3 protein. The sample lists approximately 320,000 distinct CDR3 sequences, 15% to 20% occurring once. Sequencing used blood. Every receptor here comes from a man aged 30 to 39 with Graves' hyperthyroidism.

This clonotype was counted many times. The CDR3 region is CASSETGGHSNQPQHF. CDR3 coding DNA: TGTGCCAGCAGTGAGACAGGGGGCCATAGCAATCAGCCCCAGCATTTT. The chain uses TRBV6-1 and TRBJ1-5; 10 bases align to TRBD1. With 3 bases clipped from V and 0 bases from J, the junction kept 2 bases outside the gene matches. The germline V gene has CDR1 MNHNS and CDR2 SASEGT. The CDR3 runs to 16 residues.

This clonotype was found a few times. The rearrangement uses TRBV5-8 and TRBJ1-3; no clear D gene. Trimming took off 4 bases at V and 0 bases at J, with 11 bases between the two ends. Looked up from germline, CDR1 is SGHTS and CDR2 is YDEGEE. The CDR3 consists of 15 residues. The CDR3 DNA sequence: TGTGCCAGCAGCACCCCAGGACGCTCTGGAAACACCATATATTTT. Residues: CASSTPGRSGNTIYF.

This clonotype came up a few times. The J gene is TRBJ2-1, the V gene TRBV20-1, with unresolved D. Germline V gene data show CDR1 as DFQATT and CDR2 as SNEGSKA (reference sequence). Between the trimmed V and J ends, which lost 3 bases and 6 bases, there was a span of 21 bases. The CDR3 extends over 16 amino acids. CDR3 in DNA: TGCAGTGCTAGGGGCTATCCAGAGCACCAGAGCAATGAGCAGTTCTTC. Protein: CSARGYPEHQSNEQFF.

This clonotype appeared many times. The chain carries TRBV20-1 and TRBJ2-5; maybe TRBD2 (6 bases). The CDR3 has 13 residues. Germline assignment: CDR1 DFQATT and CDR2 SNEGSKA (reference sequence). V gave up 3 bases and J gave up 6 bases, with 14 bases separating them. DNA for the CDR3: TGCAGTGCTAGGACTAGTTATTCTCAGACCCAGTACTTC. Its protein product is CSARTSYSQTQYF.

This clonotype was detected ten times or more. The chain uses TRBV5-1 and TRBJ1-3, with D hard to call. This CDR3 spans 12 amino acids. Trimming pared 0 bases from V and 4 bases from J, leaving 2 bases between. Germline V gene lookup returns CDR1 SGHRS and CDR2 YFSETQ. This CDR3 is CASSLEGNTIYF. The DNA of the CDR3 is TGCGCCAGCAGCTTGGAGGGAAACACCATATATTTT.

This clonotype showed up just a few times. This sequence joins TRBV7-2 and TRBJ2-1; 10 nucleotides align to TRBD2. V shed 5 bases and J 9 bases; nucleotides not matched to a gene: 4. The CDR3 length is 13 residues. CDR1 and CDR2 from the germline V gene are SGHTA and FQGNSA. As DNA, the CDR3 is TGTGCCAGCAGCGGTCGACTAGCGGGTGAGCAGTTCTTC. Protein product: CASSGRLAGEQFF.

This clonotype was seen only a few times. The chain joins TRBV6-1 to TRBJ1-2, with D tentatively TRBD1 (5 bases). Trimming removed 7 bases from V and 3 bases from J, with 12 bases in between. The germline gives CDR1 MNHNS, CDR2 SASEGT. This CDR3 contains 13 residues. CDR3 bases: TGTGCCAGCACGAGGACGGGGGACTATGGCTACACCTTC. Translating it yields CASTRTGDYGYTF.

This clonotype was seen at least ten times. The chain employs TRBV11-2 and TRBJ1-1; D is perhaps TRBD1 (6 bases). The CDR3 is made up of 15 amino acids. The germline V and J ends were trimmed by 5 bases and 3 bases, with 16 bases remaining between them. CDR1 and CDR2 (germline): SGHAT, FQNNGV. CDR3 coding DNA: TGTGCCAGCAGCGTCACGGGGGGCGTAGACACTGAAGCTTTCTTT. Encoded protein: CASSVTGGVDTEAFF.

In its sample, this clonotype was seen many times. J is TRBJ2-7 and V is TRBV10-3; 8 bases agree with TRBD2. CDR3 length: 14 residues. Germline trimming cut 5 bases from V and 5 bases from J; bases unmatched to any gene: 8. Germline assignment: CDR1 ENHRY and CDR2 SYGVKD. The CDR3, as DNA: TGTGCCATCAGTCTTACAGCGGGAGTCGACGAGCAGTACTTC. Encoded protein: CAISLTAGVDEQYF.